This entry is about one T cell receptor beta chain. What it binds is not known. These data belong to a study of cytomegalovirus exposure and HLA in healthy donors. Study as a whole: Ancestry clustering placed around 81% of a few hundred genotyped donors in the Caucasian-associated cluster.

General observations from the study: From TCR beta sequences, most subjects' HLA-A and HLA-B alleles were reportedly predicted accurately. Specificity for CMV antigens was confirmed in vitro for a few of the CMV-associated chains.

Healthy bone marrow donors made up the donor group. The PCR was carried out with 60 Vbeta primers and 13 Jbeta primers. Only in-frame clones appear in the TCRdb table, and some are missing; sequencing was by immunoSEQ multiplex PCR. In the table there are roughly 74,000 clones, about 79% of which are singletons. The receptor was isolated from a man aged 35 to 55 in good health and CMV-seronegative. Sequencing was carried out using PBMCs.

Here the CDR3 reads CASTRVRVEAFF. CDR3 nucleotides: TGTGCCAGCACTCGGGTTCGCGTTGAAGCTTTCTTT. This chain uses TRBV6-1 with TRBJ1-1; D call uncertain. V gave up 7 bases and J gave up 7 bases, with 13 bases separating them. CDR1 is MNHNS and CDR2 is SASEGT in the germline V gene. The CDR3 covers 12 residues.